This T cell receptor (beta chain) was documented in a study of monozygotic twins with inflammatory bowel disease (dated by TCRdb to 2018 to 2020). About the study as a whole: The complete study included around 30 monozygotic twin pairs: 19 IBD-discordant Danish pairs and nine German pairs, of which four were IBD-concordant and five were IBD-discordant. Disease-associated traits were sought mainly through comparisons between IBD patients and their genetically identical healthy co-twins within discordant pairs. Each individual had, on average, about 151 000 unique TCRalpha sequences and 181 000 unique TCRbeta sequences available for analysis. What the research found in general, with its limitations: Because patients received different immunosuppressive treatments, the repertoires may have picked up extra background noise and variability between individuals. Distinction between different T cell subtypes could not be achieved in the analysis. IBD patients shared fewer clonotypes with other individuals than healthy twins did, most markedly in patients showing signs of disease activity. Repertoire similarity did not differ between concordant and discordant twins, possibly due to limited statistical power. Measured by the inverse Simpson index, TCRbeta repertoire diversity was lower in IBD patients than in their healthy co-twins. No single strong signal or clonotype linked to IBD turned up in the results, so the idea that one exists was not supported.

Library preparation employed 5' RACE. The input for every TCR library was around 3.5 ug of total RNA. For each sample, cDNA was synthesized in eight separate reactions using SMARTScribe reverse transcriptase. During cDNA synthesis, template switching introduced unique molecular identifiers that contained a 6-nucleotide sample barcode. Two nested PCRs of roughly 16 and 10 cycles amplified the TCRalpha and TCRbeta cDNA, and bead purification followed each PCR. Before amplification, the cDNA was treated with uracil DNA-glycosylase and purified using the QIAquick PCR purification kit. The second PCR added Illumina TruSeq-compatible adapters along with sample-specific barcodes. Library quality and concentration were assessed using TapeStation and Qubit, and approximately 5 ng of each library was pooled. The pooled libraries were sequenced with 2 x 100 bp reads and custom sequencing primers on an Illumina HiSeq2500 single-index Rapid Run. For the original study's pipeline: UMI-based consensus assembly with MiGEC version 1.2.6 was used to correct PCR and sequencing errors. MiXCR version 2.1.1 handled V(D)J alignment, clonotype assembly and CDR3 extraction. Gene usage, clonotype sharing and MAIT/NKT TCR abundance were normalised by analysing the top 1000, 10 000 and 20 000 clonotypes per sample. Diversity was computed as the inverse Simpson index with the vegan R package after downsampling to 27 000 UMIs. Statistical testing used paired Mann-Whitney U tests on the discordant twin pairs and applied Benjamini-Hochberg correction for multiple testing. TCRdb reprocessed the reads and assigns one entry to each CDR3 protein sequence, leaving out DNA. The V and J calls and clone size come from TCRdb's table, not from the authors' own analysis. This sample's clone table shows over 120,000 distinct CDR3 sequences. The biggest ten clones account for more than 0.95% of the sample.

From its cysteine to its phenylalanine, the CDR3 spans 16 amino acids. No DNA was logged. The germline V gene specifies KGHSH as CDR1 and LQKENI as CDR2. A roughly 2.5 ml peripheral blood sample was drawn into PAXgene tubes per donor and stored at -80°C. Without any T cell sorting, total RNA was extracted from whole blood using the PAXgene blood miRNA kit on an automated QIAcube. Deep TCRalpha and TCRbeta repertoire profiling with unique molecular barcoding was performed on peripheral blood of monozygotic twin pairs concordant or discordant for inflammatory bowel disease. Smoking habits were recorded for all twin pairs, and individuals were classified as current, former or never smokers. Points on this clonotype: Which antigen it targets is not known.

Rearrangement joined TRBV18 to TRBJ2-2; TCRdb reports TRBD1, a call that lacks DNA to check it against. The specimen was blood. This TCR was recovered from a human donor with ulcerative colitis or Crohn's disease, or a healthy co-twin of an affected twin (not recorded which). The CDR3 protein: CASSRLAGQNTGELFF.